Included here is one T cell receptor (beta chain) sequence, with context. This clonotype was found many times. Its cognate antigen has yet to be identified. Nothing much larger sits one base from this clone, and base qualities are not available. TCR beta CDR3 regions were amplified from RNA transcripts. The TCR CDR3 was subjected to a first round of RT-PCR using the HTBI primer set and the Qiagen OneStep RT-PCR kit. Libraries were constructed in a second round of multiplex PCR, after which size selection and purification were performed. The libraries were sequenced on an Illumina HiSeq2000 using paired-end 100 bp reads. The authors processed their data as follows. Raw data were processed with SOAPnuke, discarding reads with adapters, uncalled bases, mean Phred below 15, or no exact constant-primer or identifier match. High-quality paired reads were merged with COPE v1.2.5, and unique nucleotide sequences were defined as clonotypes. MiTCR v1.1 was used to align the clonotypes against IMGT TRBV, TRBD and TRBJ reference segments. Analysis was restricted to V-J combinations with a frequency above 0.0001, which covered 99.2% of repertoires. The TCS score was defined as the ratio of F50 (clonal expansion) to E x V (chaos), calculated using BLOSUM62-based TCRdist between CDR3 peptides within each V-J. Welch's t-statistics and random forest reduced roughly 540 V-J features to about 12, which were used in a naive Bayes classifier (R e1071). The similarity between thyroid and blood repertoires was quantified using the Morisita-Horn index. TCRdb trimmed public reads at Q25 via fastp, called clones via MiXCR and kept in-frame beta chains. Every CDR3 protein is listed once, alongside the most common genes and DNA of its rows. The V and J calls were determined by TCRdb, not by the authors. The sample profile shows about 610,000 distinct CDR3 sequences; roughly 14% of them were found once. In total, the top ten clones hold about 3.9% of the sample.

The data belong to a study of T cells in Graves' hyperthyroidism and ophthalmopathy (dated by TCRdb to the late 2010s). Some background on the complete study: Peripheral blood was collected at initial diagnosis, before any treatment. To identify TCR V-J signatures that set the groups apart, the researchers used a discovery cohort of more than 95 patients, made up of around 42 with Graves' ophthalmopathy and 55 to 65 with stable Graves' hyperthyroidism. Prospective prediction of ophthalmopathy was tested in an independent validation cohort consisting of fewer than 20 hyperthyroidism patients and around 17 patients who later progressed to ophthalmopathy. The roughly 91 discovery patients were randomly divided into training and test sets at a 7:3 ratio. Thyroid tissue and blood T-cell repertoires from about 6 Graves' hyperthyroidism patients were also compared in the study. After blood sampling, hyperthyroidism patients were treated with methimazole at a starting dose of 30 mg daily, and ophthalmopathy patients were treated with high-dose intravenous methylprednisolone. According to the paper, TCR Vbeta CDR3 sequencing was carried out on roughly 130 peripheral blood samples, which came from more than 40 ophthalmopathy, under 80 hyperthyroidism and roughly 17 progressor patients. Broader findings and caveats from the paper: In cross-validation, a model built on a 13 V-J signature told ophthalmopathy apart from stable hyperthyroidism with less than 90% sensitivity and 81% to 82% specificity, and in testing the same model reached 80%/75%. No statistical method was used to set the sample size in advance, and investigators knew the group allocation. In validation, the model predicted progression to ophthalmopathy with about 71% sensitivity and roughly 75% specificity, a median of 6.5 months before onset. Blood samples also contained most of the expanded thyroid clonotypes (frequency above 0.001), which suggests that blood repertoires may reflect thyroid immune responses.

In the ophthalmopathy patients, disease was moderately to severely active, with a Clinical Activity Score of 3 or more, a NOSPECS grade of 4 or more, and a duration of less than 3 months. Patients with uncontrolled infections, other autoimmune diseases, pregnancy or lactation were excluded. Diagnoses were established on the basis of clinical symptoms, serum thyroxine and TRAb, thyroid ultrasound, and orbital computed tomography. Ficoll-Paque density gradient centrifugation was used to isolate PBMCs from approximately 11 ml of fresh peripheral blood. Total RNA was extracted using Trizol reagent, and RNA quality was assessed on an Agilent 2100 Bioanalyzer. This receptor was obtained from a woman between 40 and 50 years old with Graves' ophthalmopathy. The sample comprised blood.

The encoded CDR3 is CASSSRQGSSYEQYF. Read as DNA, the sequence is TGTGCCAGCAGTTCAAGACAGGGTAGCTCCTACGAGCAGTACTTC. The sequence is built from TRBV28 and TRBJ2-7, with 7 junctional bases fitting TRBD1. Ends trimmed: V by 4 bases, J by 0 bases; bases unmatched to a gene: 6. For CDR1 and CDR2, the germline V gene lists MDHEN and SYDVKM. The CDR3, cysteine through phenylalanine, is 15 amino acids long. Here the CDR3 DNA is all that survives: 45 bases in frame from base 1.